The 26 T cell receptor beta chains given below trace back to one sample, sequenced in a study of T-cell reconstitution after alpha-beta-depleted transplantation in children. Their target antigens are unknown. Preparation of the TCRbeta library used unique molecular identifiers. TCRdb reprocessed the PCR reads via MiXCR and lists one record per CDR3 protein. This repertoire shows about 300,000 distinct CDR3 sequences, just over 7.5% found once; its top ten account for 8.5% to 9.5%. General study points: From newly produced T cells came most of the T-cell counts and diversity one year after transplant.

Material: peripheral blood, obtained 360 days after TCRalphabeta/CD19-depleted stem cell transplant. These receptors originate from a female patient aged 2-15 years who had a stem cell transplant for Fanconi anemia, so the T cells may come from the graft donor.

This clonotype was found a few times. This may come from a read error, since a much larger clone is one base off. The chain combines TRBV6-5 with TRBJ2-7, with a weak D call TRBD1 (6 bases). The CDR3 runs 13 residues. Trimming stripped 5 bases from V and 3 bases from J, with 11 bases between. Germline V gene lookup returns CDR1 MNHEY and CDR2 SVGAGI. The CDR3 reads CASSHRDNYEQYF. The CDR3 bases are TGTGCCAGCAGTCACCGGGACAACTACGAGCAGTACTTC.

This clonotype was recorded a few times. The rearrangement uses TRBV2 and TRBJ1-2; no firm D call. CDR3 length: 12 residues. V gave up 4 bases and J gave up 3 bases, with 6 bases separating them. The germline V gene has CDR1 SNHLY and CDR2 FYNNEI. The CDR3 loop reads CASSGRDYGYTF. As DNA, the CDR3 is TGTGCCAGCAGTGGCCGAGACTATGGCTACACCTTC. The full variable domain, its missing parts supplied by reference TRBV2 and TRBJ1-2, is EPEVTQTPSHQVTQMGQEVILRCVPISNHLYFYWYRQILGQKVEFLVSFYNNEISEKSEIFDDQFSVERPDGSNFTLKIRSTKLEDSAMYFCASSGRDYGYTFGSGTRLTVV.

The chain couples TRBV6-6 to TRBJ1-4; no clear D. Germline V gene sequence: CDR1 MNHNY, CDR2 SVGAGI (reference sequence). The CDR3 consists of 12 residues. V lost 1 base and J 8 bases, leaving 5 bases between the germline ends. CDR3 nucleotides: TGTGCCAGCAGTTACTTTAGGGAAAAACTGTTTTTT. This encodes CASSYFREKLFF.

This clonotype was observed many times. V gene TRBV29-1 combines with J gene TRBJ1-2; TRBD1 is a possible D gene (6 bases). CDR3 length equals 14 residues. Trimming cost V 3 bases and J 1 base, with 12 bases left between them. Germline V lookup: CDR1 SQVTM, CDR2 ANQGSEA. CDR3 region: CSVDRDKHNYGYTF. The DNA of the CDR3 is TGCAGCGTTGACCGGGACAAACATAACTATGGCTACACCTTC.

This rearrangement joins TRBV20-1 to TRBJ2-7; 7 bases are shared with TRBD2. Germline lookup yields CDR1 DFQATT and CDR2 SNEGSKA (reference sequence). The CDR3 is 13 amino acids. J was trimmed by 1 base and V by 1 base; bases with no gene match: 1. CDR3 DNA: TGCAGTGCTAGAGGCGGGGGATCCTACGAGCAGTACTTC. Translation: CSARGGGSYEQYF.

The J gene is TRBJ1-1, the V gene TRBV10-1; no definite D call. The CDR3 has 17 residues. V was shortened by 2 bases and J by 3 bases, with 19 bases between the two germline ends. CDR1 and CDR2 from the germline V gene are WNHNN and SYGVQD (reference sequence). Written as DNA, the CDR3 is TGCGCCAGCAGTGAGCCGTCCCGCCCGAAGGCGGACACTGAAGCTTTCTTT. This gives the protein CASSEPSRPKADTEAFF.

Ten or more counts support this clonotype. This sequence joins TRBV7-6 and TRBJ1-3, with D unclear. Per the germline V gene, CDR1 is SGHVS and CDR2 is FNYEAQ. V lost 4 bases and J 8 bases, leaving 9 bases between the germline ends. The CDR3 consists of 12 residues. CDR3 nucleotides: TGTGCCAGCAGCTCCCGGGCAGACACCATATATTTT. Translated: CASSSRADTIYF.

On this clonotype itself: A read error may explain this, as a much larger clone is one base away. The J gene is TRBJ2-3, the V gene TRBV4-2; D is ambiguous. The germline CDR1 and CDR2 sequences are LGHNA and YNFKEQ. The CDR3 covers 19 residues. CDR3 amino acids: CASSQDQRNRVLFSDAQYF. The DNA of the CDR3 is TGTGCCAGCAGCCAAGACCAGAGGAATAGGGTACTGTTCTCAGATGCGCAGTATTTT.

This clonotype was found many times. The chain links TRBV29-1 to TRBJ1-4, with 7 bases identical to TRBD1. Germline V lookup: CDR1 SQVTM, CDR2 ANQGSEA. This CDR3 is built from 13 residues. Trimming cost V 2 bases and J 11 bases; bases outside gene matches: 8. The CDR3 DNA sequence: TGCAGCGTTGAATCGACAGGGCGGGAGAAACTGTTTTTT. It codes for CSVESTGREKLFF.

This rearrangement joins TRBV7-3 to TRBJ2-4; D tentatively fits TRBD1 or TRBD2 (5 bases each). The V end was cut by 2 bases, the J end by 2 bases, with 16 bases between. The germline gives CDR1 SGHTA, CDR2 FQGTGA. The CDR3 extends over 17 amino acids. CDR3 amino acids: CASSLGLGTDSKNIQYF. The CDR3 region has the DNA TGTGCCAGCAGCTTAGGGCTGGGGACCGATTCCAAAAACATTCAGTACTTC.

The chain is built from TRBV2 and TRBJ2-2; perhaps TRBD2 as D (6 bases). The CDR3 runs 14 residues. Germline V gene lookup returns CDR1 SNHLY and CDR2 FYNNEI. Trimming took 6 bases from V and 4 from J, leaving 12 bases between them. The CDR3 nucleotides are TGTGCCAGCAGGGGACTCCCTTCCACCGGGGAGCTGTTTTTT. This gives the protein CASRGLPSTGELFF. The variable domain in full, with the rest retrieved from reference TRBV2 and TRBJ2-2, is EPEVTQTPSHQVTQMGQEVILRCVPISNHLYFYWYRQILGQKVEFLVSFYNNEISEKSEIFDDQFSVERPDGSNFTLKIRSTKLEDSAMYFCASRGLPSTGELFFGEGSRLTVL.

This clonotype was detected many times. The chain links TRBV20-1 to TRBJ2-1; D perhaps matches TRBD2 (6 bases). Germline CDR1 and CDR2: DFQATT and SNEGSKA (reference sequence). The CDR3 runs to 15 residues. Trimming took 4 bases from V and 3 from J, leaving 16 bases between them. CDR3 bases: TGCAGTGCTACGGTTGGCGGGGTAGGCTACAATGAGCAGTTCTTC. It encodes CSATVGGVGYNEQFF.

This clonotype was observed many times. The J gene is TRBJ2-5, the V gene TRBV5-1; D gene uncertain. The V end was cut by 0 bases, the J end by 5 bases, with 14 bases between. The CDR3 totals 15 residues. In germline, CDR1 is SGHRS, CDR2 YFSETQ. CDR3 nucleotide sequence: TGCGCCAGCAGCTTGGCCCCGGATCGCGCGGAGACCCAGTACTTC. Amino acids: CASSLAPDRAETQYF.

This clonotype was counted between two and nine times. This chain connects TRBV20-1 to TRBJ2-1; TRBD2 aligns across 14 bases. The CDR3 extends over 22 amino acids. Germline CDR1 reads DFQATT; CDR2 reads SNEGSKA (reference sequence). The ends lost 0 bases at V and 7 bases at J; junction bases unmatched: 23. The CDR3 DNA reads as TGCAGTGCTAGAGACCCGGGACTAGCGGGAGTGGCTGAGAATAAAATGCGGAATGAGCAGTTCTTC. It encodes CSARDPGLAGVAENKMRNEQFF.

This clonotype was seen only a few times. The chain carries TRBV6-1 and TRBJ2-1; D may match TRBD1 or TRBD2 (5 bases each). The CDR3 has 14 residues. Trimming removed 5 bases at V and 10 bases at J, with 18 bases between. CDR1 is MNHNS and CDR2 is SASEGT in the germline V gene. CDR3 coding DNA: TGTGCCAGCAGTAGGGGCAAGCGAGGGGACGAGCAGTTCTTC. This sequence encodes CASSRGKRGDEQFF.

This clonotype was seen at least ten times. The chain couples TRBV24-1 to TRBJ2-1; the D call may be TRBD1 or TRBD2 (6 bases each). Germline CDR1 and CDR2: KGHDR and SFDVKD. Trimming removed 4 bases at V and 7 bases at J, with 19 bases between. The CDR3 is 16 amino acids. The CDR3 here is CATSDTRGRGVNEQFF. The CDR3 nucleotides read TGTGCCACCAGTGACACACGGGGGCGCGGGGTTAATGAGCAGTTCTTC.

This clonotype has ten or more counts. The rearrangement joins TRBV20-1 to TRBJ2-5; TRBD2 matches at 10 bases. CDR1 DFQATT and CDR2 SNEGSKA come from the germline V gene (reference sequence). The junction had 8 bases not matched to a gene; V was cut back by 5 bases and J by 2 bases. The CDR3 is made up of 15 amino acids. The CDR3 region is CSAPRLAGSQETQYF. The CDR3 DNA is TGCAGTGCTCCCCGACTAGCGGGTTCGCAAGAGACCCAGTACTTC.

This clonotype has just a few counts. The chain couples TRBV28 to TRBJ1-5; no reliable D call. The CDR3 is 14 residues long. V was trimmed by 6 bases and J by 3 bases, leaving 12 bases between them. Per germline, CDR1 MDHEN and CDR2 SYDVKM. The chain's CDR3 is CASSARIYNQPQHF. The CDR3 coding sequence is TGTGCCAGCAGCGCTAGGATTTACAATCAGCCCCAGCATTTT.

In this sample, this clonotype turned up many times. The DNA for the CDR3 is TGTGCCAGCAGCTTAATCCCGAGAGGCCACGAGCAGTACTTC. It is translated as CASSLIPRGHEQYF. This rearrangement joins TRBV7-9 to TRBJ2-7, with no clear D. Germline-derived CDR1 and CDR2 are SEHNR and FQNEAQ (reference sequence). This CDR3 has 14 residues. V was clipped by 2 bases and J by 5 bases, with 13 bases between them.

The table lists this clonotype with many counts. The chain links TRBV12-3 or TRBV12-4 to TRBJ2-7; 12 nucleotides line up with TRBD1. CDR3 length: 15 residues. V was pared by 5 bases and J by 4 bases, with 6 bases of the junction left unmatched. This chain's CDR3 is CASSRAGQGAYEQYF. Written as DNA, the CDR3 is TGTGCCAGCAGTCGAGCGGGACAGGGGGCGTACGAGCAGTACTTC.

In this sample, this clonotype turned up a few times. J is TRBJ1-4 and V is TRBV5-1, with D unclear. Trimming took 0 bases from V and 5 from J, leaving 14 bases between them. There are 16 residues in the CDR3. Germline CDR1 is SGHRS and CDR2 is YFSETQ. CDR3 DNA: TGCGCCAGCAGCTTGGGGCGGGCAGGCCCGAATGAAAAACTGTTTTTT. Translated: CASSLGRAGPNEKLFF.

This clonotype was counted ten times or more. The chain is built from TRBV12-3 or TRBV12-4 and TRBJ2-7; maybe TRBD2 (6 bases). Trimming left V 6 bases short and J 2 bases short, with 14 bases between. CDR3 length: 14 residues. Here the CDR3 reads CASRPSGAPYEQYF. The CDR3, as DNA: TGTGCCAGCAGGCCCTCGGGAGCCCCCTACGAGCAGTACTTC.

V usage is TRBV18 and J usage is TRBJ1-4; the D gene is possibly TRBD1 (6 bases). V lost 5 bases to trimming and J lost 3 bases, with 13 bases between them. The germline CDR1 and CDR2 sequences are KGHSH and LQKENI. The CDR3 covers 15 residues. The CDR3 DNA reads as TGTGCCAGCTCATCCCCGACAGGTGCTAATGAAAAACTGTTTTTT. Its protein is CASSSPTGANEKLFF.

This clonotype was counted at least ten times. The chain links TRBV28 to TRBJ2-7; 8 nucleotides align to TRBD2. The CDR3 is 15 residues long. With 2 bases clipped from V and 3 bases from J, the junction kept 6 bases outside the gene matches. The germline CDR1 and CDR2 sequences are MDHEN and SYDVKM. CDR3: CASSLGAAGDYEQYF. CDR3 nucleotide sequence: TGTGCCAGCAGTTTAGGTGCAGCGGGGGACTACGAGCAGTACTTC.

As concerns this clonotype: A read error may explain this, as a much larger clone is one base away. This CDR3 reads CASSLSGTEGGNTIYF. Written as DNA, the CDR3 is TGTGCCAGCAGTTTATCCGGGACAGAGGGCGGAAACACCATATATTTT. This rearrangement joins TRBV28 to TRBJ1-3, with 7 bases aligning to TRBD1. The CDR3 runs 16 residues. The J segment lost 4 bases and the V segment lost 1 base, leaving 7 bases of the junction unmatched. Germline V gives CDR1 MDHEN, CDR2 SYDVKM.

The chain links TRBV29-1 to TRBJ1-2; the D is unclear. Germline CDR1 is SQVTM and CDR2 is ANQGSEA. Trimming left V 3 bases short and J 9 bases short, with 2 bases between. The CDR3 extends over 8 amino acids. The CDR3 DNA reads TGCAGCGTTGACAGCTACACCTTC. Amino acid sequence: CSVDSYTF.